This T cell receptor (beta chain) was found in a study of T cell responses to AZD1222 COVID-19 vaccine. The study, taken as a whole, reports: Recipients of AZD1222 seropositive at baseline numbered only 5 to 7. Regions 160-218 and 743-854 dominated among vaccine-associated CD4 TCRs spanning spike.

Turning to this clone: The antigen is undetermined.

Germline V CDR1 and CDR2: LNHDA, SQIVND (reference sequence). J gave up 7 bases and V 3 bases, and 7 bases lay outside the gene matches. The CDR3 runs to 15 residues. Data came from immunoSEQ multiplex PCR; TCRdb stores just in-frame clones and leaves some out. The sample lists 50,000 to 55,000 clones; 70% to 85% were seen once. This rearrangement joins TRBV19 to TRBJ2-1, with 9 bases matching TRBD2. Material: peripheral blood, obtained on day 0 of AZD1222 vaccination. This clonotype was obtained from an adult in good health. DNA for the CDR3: TGTGCCAGTAGTATTGAGGGACTAGCCTCGAATGAGCAGTTCTTC. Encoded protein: CASSIEGLASNEQFF.